In this sample, the clone carrying this T cell receptor beta chain turned up a few times. The antigen is unknown. V lost 4 bases to trimming and J lost 3 bases, with 18 bases between them. The CDR3 spans 16 residues. From germline, CDR1 is MDHEN and CDR2 SYDVKM. The entry originates in a study of T cells in Graves' hyperthyroidism and ophthalmopathy. Broader study findings: Blood samples included most of the expanded thyroid clonotypes exceeding 0.001.

The study excluded patients with uncontrolled infection, other autoimmune disease, pregnancy or lactation. Clinical symptoms, serum thyroxine, TRAb, thyroid ultrasound and orbital computed tomography informed diagnoses. Source material for PBMCs was over 7.5 ml fresh peripheral blood. Amplification of TCR beta CDR3 regions used RNA as the template. The HTBI primer set was used in a first-round RT-PCR of the TCR CDR3. TCRdb re-derived calls from the multiplex PCR reads in MiXCR, one entry per CDR3 protein. The sample records 450,000 to 500,000 distinct CDR3 sequences, 20% to 25% being singletons. Sequencing used blood. This sequence originates from a woman aged 70-85 years with Graves' ophthalmopathy. The rearrangement uses TRBV28 and TRBJ2-5, with D uncertain. Here the CDR3 DNA reads TGTGCCAGCAGTTCCCCTGGAATGCAGTTGAAAGAGACCCAGTACTTC. Translating gives CASSSPGMQLKETQYF.